These 14 T cell receptor beta chains originate from one sample sequenced in a study of blood T cell repertoires in COVID-19. Repertoires were generated with immunoSEQ multiplex PCR, while TCRdb's copy carries only in-frame clones and drops some. The sample shows 260,000 or so clones, roughly 81% of them seen only once. Material for sequencing was peripheral blood. The receptors here all came from a woman older than 75 with COVID-19, enrolled during active disease.

The gene calls are TRBV6-5 and TRBJ2-6, with TRBD1 matching 7 bases. V dropped 6 bases and J dropped 2; count of bases not matched to a gene: 4. Germline V gene data show CDR1 as MNHEY and CDR2 as SVGAGI. The length of the CDR3 is 15 residues. DNA of the CDR3: TGTGCCAGCAGGCTGACAGGGACTGGGGCCAACGTCCTGACTTTC. Residues: CASRLTGTGANVLTF.

This sequence joins TRBV7-3 and TRBJ1-6, with D perhaps matching TRBD1 (5 bases). The length of the CDR3 is 14 residues. V was pared by 5 bases and J by 2 bases, with 7 bases between. CDR1 is SGHTA, CDR2 FQGTGA, per germline. CDR3 sequence: CASSLDTYNSPLHF. For the CDR3, the DNA is TGTGCCAGCAGCCTGGACACCTATAATTCACCCCTCCACTTT.

This clone was counted a few times. V gene TRBV5-1 combines with J gene TRBJ1-4; 7 nucleotides line up with TRBD1. The CDR3 covers 15 residues. The V gene end was trimmed by 1 base and the J gene end by 6 bases; junction bases not matched to a gene: 6. CDR1 is SGHRS and CDR2 is YFSETQ in the germline V gene. CDR3 nucleotide sequence: TGCGCCAGCAGCTTGTCCGGGACAGCCTATGAAAAACTGTTTTTT. It specifies CASSLSGTAYEKLFF.

V usage is TRBV27 and J usage is TRBJ1-2; perhaps TRBD1 as D (6 bases). V was cut by 5 bases and J by 4 bases, with 14 bases left in between. The CDR3 contains 14 residues. Germline values: CDR1 MNHEY, CDR2 SMNVEV (reference sequence). The CDR3 is CASSTTRTAYGYTF. As DNA, the CDR3 is TGTGCCAGCAGTACCACCCGGACAGCCTATGGCTACACCTTC.

The chain links TRBV6-2 or TRBV6-3 to TRBJ1-1, with 7 bases lining up with TRBD1. CDR3 length: 16 residues. Losses at the gene ends were 2 bases for V and 0 bases for J; bases not matched to a gene: 6. The germline gives CDR1 MNHEY, CDR2 SVGEGT. The CDR3 region is CASSYIDRVLNTEAFF. The CDR3 coding sequence is TGTGCCAGCAGTTACATTGACAGGGTCCTGAACACTGAAGCTTTCTTT.

V is TRBV6-2 or TRBV6-3 and J is TRBJ1-2, with unresolved D. From germline, CDR1 is MNHEY and CDR2 SVGEGT. V lost 4 bases to trimming and J lost 4 bases, with 16 bases between them. The CDR3 contains 15 residues. CDR3 sequence: CASSSAGPLGYGYTF. DNA for the CDR3: TGTGCCAGCAGTTCGGCAGGCCCCTTAGGCTATGGCTACACCTTC.

The J gene is TRBJ2-7, the V gene TRBV29-1; D possibly corresponds to TRBD2 (6 bases). The CDR3 is 13 residues long. Trimming took 6 bases from V and 3 from J, leaving 15 bases between them. Germline V gene lookup returns CDR1 SQVTM and CDR2 ANQGSEA. Written as DNA, the CDR3 is TGCAGCGTGCGGGACTCAGCCATCTACGAGCAGTACTTC. Amino acids: CSVRDSAIYEQYF.

Many counts were recorded for this clone. This chain links TRBV13 with TRBJ1-6; tentative D call: TRBD1 (6 bases). This CDR3 contains 14 residues. In germline, CDR1 is PRHDT, CDR2 FYEKMQ (reference sequence). Trimming pared 5 bases from V and 4 bases from J, leaving 9 bases between. CDR3 sequence (DNA): TGTGCCAGCAGCATTGGACAGTATAATTCACCCCTCCACTTT. Translating it yields CASSIGQYNSPLHF.

This clone was observed once. The chain carries TRBV29-1 and TRBJ2-1; TRBD2 agrees at 11 bases. The CDR3 totals 13 residues. The V and J ends lost 8 bases and 9 bases, in that order; junction bases with no gene match: 9. Germline V gene data show CDR1 as SQVTM and CDR2 as ANQGSEA. DNA of the CDR3: TGCAGCACTGGGACTAGCGGCCTGGGTGAGCAGTTCTTC. It specifies CSTGTSGLGEQFF.

For this clone: This specimen includes other DNA sequences encoding the same CDR3. V gene TRBV19 combines with J gene TRBJ2-5; TRBD2 matches at 7 bases. V lost 4 bases to trimming and J lost 4 bases; unmatched junction nucleotides: 0. The CDR3 loop spans 12 amino acids. Germline V CDR1 and CDR2: LNHDA, SQIVND (reference sequence). The chain's CDR3 is CASSTGGETQYF. CDR3 nucleotide sequence: TGTGCCAGTAGTACGGGGGGAGAGACCCAGTACTTC.

J is TRBJ2-7 and V is TRBV3-1 (or the pseudogene TRBV3-2); perhaps TRBD2 as D (6 bases). The CDR3 spans 13 residues. Germline loops: CDR1 LGHDT, CDR2 YNNKEL (reference sequence). Trimming removed 3 bases from V and 4 bases from J, with 10 bases in between. CDR3 nucleotides: TGTGCCAGCAGCCACCGGGGGTTGTACGAGCAGTACTTC. Protein: CASSHRGLYEQYF.

This chain uses TRBV24-1 with TRBJ2-5, with 16 bases lining up with TRBD2. The CDR3 totals 17 residues. Germline values: CDR1 KGHDR, CDR2 SFDVKD. V gave up 4 bases and J gave up 5 bases; unmatched junction bases: 6. The CDR3 loop is CATSDPGLAGGLETQYF. In nucleotides, the CDR3 is TGTGCCACCAGTGACCCGGGACTAGCGGGGGGGCTTGAGACCCAGTACTTC.

The chain employs TRBV2 and TRBJ2-3, with no clear D. CDR1 is SNHLY and CDR2 is FYNNEI in the germline V gene. V lost 3 bases, J lost 7 bases, and 8 bases lay in between. This CDR3 is built from 12 residues. The CDR3 nucleotides are TGTGCCAGCAGTGAGGCCCGATATACGCAGTATTTT. Translated: CASSEARYTQYF. The full variable domain, in which reference TRBV2 and TRBJ2-3 provide the parts outside the CDR3, is EPEVTQTPSHQVTQMGQEVILRCVPISNHLYFYWYRQILGQKVEFLVSFYNNEISEKSEIFDDQFSVERPDGSNFTLKIRSTKLEDSAMYFCASSEARYTQYFGPGTRLTVL.

The V gene is TRBV6-2 or TRBV6-3, the J gene TRBJ1-5; 9 bases match TRBD1. In germline, CDR1 is MNHEY, CDR2 SVGEGT. CDR3 length equals 18 residues. The junction had 8 bases not matched to a gene; V was cut back by 2 bases and J by 0 bases. The CDR3 region has the DNA TGTGCCAGCAGTTACGGGACAGGGAAGGGATTTAGCAATCAGCCCCAGCATTTT. Encoded protein: CASSYGTGKGFSNQPQHF.